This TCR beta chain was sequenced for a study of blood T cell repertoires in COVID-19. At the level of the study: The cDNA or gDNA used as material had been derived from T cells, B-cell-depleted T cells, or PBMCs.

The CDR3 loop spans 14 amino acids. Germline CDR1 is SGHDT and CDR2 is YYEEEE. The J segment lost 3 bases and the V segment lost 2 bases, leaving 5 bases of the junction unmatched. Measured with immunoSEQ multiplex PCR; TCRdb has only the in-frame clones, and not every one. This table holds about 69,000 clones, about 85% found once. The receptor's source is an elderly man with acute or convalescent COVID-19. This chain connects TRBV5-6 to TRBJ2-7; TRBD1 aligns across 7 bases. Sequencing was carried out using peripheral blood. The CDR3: CASSFRDRVYEQYF. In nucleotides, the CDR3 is TGTGCCAGCAGCTTCCGGGACAGAGTCTACGAGCAGTACTTC.